The present T cell receptor (beta chain) was sequenced within a study of blood T cells in healthy people across ages. V lost 4 bases, J lost 7 bases, and 7 bases lay in between. The CDR3 extends over 11 amino acids. Looked up from germline, CDR1 is LGHDT and CDR2 is YNNKEL (reference sequence). A second about 7 to 12 cycle PCR used barcoded and J-beta primers. TCRdb itself ran the 5' RACE reads through MiXCR, one entry per CDR3 protein. The repertoire has hundreds of thousands of distinct CDR3 sequences, around 45% of them found once; the top ten carry about a fifth. V usage is TRBV3-1 and J usage is TRBJ1-2, with D possibly TRBD1 on 5 matching bases. This receptor was obtained from a man between 60 and 70 years old in good health. Material: blood. As DNA, the CDR3 is TGTGCCAGCAGCCGGGGCCGTGGCTACACCTTC. It codes for CASSRGRGYTF.